Given below is one T cell receptor beta chain in context. The data belong to a study of blood T cell repertoires in COVID-19. Study-level information: T cells, B-cell-depleted T cells, or PBMCs provided the cDNA or gDNA that served as material.

V lost 5 bases and J lost 0; bases outside the gene matches: 6. Germline V lookup: CDR1 SGHRS, CDR2 YFSETQ. CDR3 size: 16 residues. Authors' analysis steps: Reference gene primers were amplified, and this amplification served to estimate nucleated cell counts. Libraries were prepared by immunoSEQ multiplex PCR; TCRdb keeps only in-frame clonotypes and omits some of them. V, J and clone size were drawn from that table, and D and trimming were deduced from the DNA. The repertoire holds hundreds of thousands of clones, with 89% as singletons. The receptor comes from a man younger than 35 with COVID-19, enrolled during active disease. The chain has TRBV5-1 and TRBJ1-5; 9 bases fit TRBD1. Input material: peripheral blood. For the CDR3, the DNA is TGCGCCAGCAGATTAAGGGGACAGGGTAGCAATCAGCCCCAGCATTTT. It is translated as CASRLRGQGSNQPQHF.